This T cell receptor beta chain was recovered during a study of blood T cell repertoires in COVID-19. CDR1 is SGHTA and CDR2 is FQGTGA in the germline V gene. Trimming removed 1 base at V and 1 base at J, with 9 bases between. This CDR3 spans 15 amino acids. Sequenced by immunoSEQ multiplex PCR; TCRdb stores in-frame clones only, minus some. This sample yields roughly 340,000 clones, of which more than 75% are seen a single time; more than 1.5% belongs to the top ten. The chain is built from TRBV7-3 and TRBJ2-3, with D perhaps TRBD1 (6 bases). The sequenced sample consisted of PBMCs or T cells enriched from blood (not recorded which). This receptor was identified in a man aged 40-50 years in a cohort exposed to, infected with or recovered from COVID-19 (not recorded which). CDR3 nucleotide sequence: TGTGCCAGCAGCTTAATTTCAGGGGGCACAGATACGCAGTATTTT. Its translation is CASSLISGGTDTQYF.